The source of this T cell receptor (beta chain) is a study of regulatory T cells in long-lasting Graves disease. The overall study: Graves' patients (newly diagnosed) had been on antithyroid drugs under 3 months. Study-wide findings and caveats: Persistent patients shared more public clonotypes (about 2,600) than new patients (roughly 1,000).

Comments on this clonotype: The antigen is undetermined.

Specified time point: newly diagnosed GD, antithyroid drugs for less than 3 months. The TCR library was made from RNA that had been extracted from PBMCs in TRIzol. The collection involved drawing nine milliliters of peripheral blood into EDTA tubes. Arm-PCR of CDR3 regions and iRepertoire HTBI primers were used to build TCR beta libraries. Study processing details: In the combined samples, 62 TRBV and fewer than 15 TRBJ segments were identified. TCRdb redid the calling of the multiplex PCR reads with MiXCR, one entry per CDR3 protein. The V and J calls and clone size are TCRdb's, not the authors'. This table holds some 220,000 distinct CDR3 sequences, roughly 19% found once. These data were likewise used in another study, on T cells in Graves' hyperthyroidism and ophthalmopathy.

The clonotype comes from a woman in her 30s with Graves disease. This specimen consisted of peripheral blood mononuclear cells (PBMCs), obtained at new diagnosis, from a patient treated with antithyroid drugs.

The CDR3 reads CASSKLGQGNTEAFF. For the CDR3, the DNA is TGTGCCAGTAGTAAATTAGGACAGGGAAACACTGAAGCTTTCTTT. This rearrangement joins TRBV19 to TRBJ1-1, with 8 bases fitting TRBD1. Germline CDR1 is LNHDA and CDR2 is SQIVND (reference sequence). This CDR3 spans 15 amino acids. V lost 4 bases, J lost 2 bases, and 6 bases stayed unmatched.